Below are 15 T cell receptor beta chains sequenced from a single sample in a study of radiotherapy plus CTLA-4 blockade in lung cancer. Assay: immunoSEQ multiplex PCR; the TCRdb copy retains only in-frame clones and omits some. The table has fewer than 55,000 clones, around 77% seen once; the top ten hold roughly 2.6%. Sequenced here: peripheral blood, sampled from a patient treated with radiotherapy plus ipilimumab. The receptor set was obtained from a human donor with non-small cell lung cancer whose response to radiotherapy plus ipilimumab could not be evaluated.

The V gene is TRBV30, the J gene TRBJ1-4; possibly TRBD1 for D (5 bases). V was trimmed by 0 bases and J by 7 bases, leaving 12 bases between them. This CDR3 region has 14 residues. Germline CDR1 and CDR2: GTSNPN and SVGIG (reference sequence). The CDR3: CAWSVGGVGEKLFF. Written as DNA, the CDR3 is TGTGCCTGGAGTGTGGGGGGTGTGGGTGAAAAACTGTTTTTT. The full variable domain, in which reference TRBV30 and TRBJ1-4 provide the parts outside the CDR3, is SQTIHQWPATLVQPVGSPLSLECTVEGTSNPNLYWYRQAAGRGLQLLFYSVGIGQISSEVPQNLSASRPQDRQFILSSKKLLLSDSGFYLCAWSVGGVGEKLFFGSGTQLSVL.

The CDR3 DNA is TGTGCCACATCCCGGGACAGGGGCCGTTATAGCAATCAGCCCCAGCATTTT. Protein product: CATSRDRGRYSNQPQHF. The chain is built from TRBV5-4 and TRBJ1-5, with 10 positions matching TRBD1. This CDR3 region has 17 residues. The V gene end was trimmed by 9 bases and the J gene end by 0 bases; junction bases not matched to a gene: 12. The germline gives CDR1 SGHNT, CDR2 YYREEE (reference sequence).

The gene calls are TRBV9 and TRBJ2-3, with a tentative D call TRBD2 (6 bases). The CDR3 runs to 12 residues. V was pared by 8 bases and J by 6 bases, with 13 bases between. From germline, CDR1 is SGDLS and CDR2 YYNGEE. CDR3 in DNA: TGTGCCAGTAATGGAGGGATGGATACGCAGTATTTT. It translates to CASNGGMDTQYF.

J is TRBJ1-5 and V is TRBV7-9, with D possibly TRBD1 on 5 matching bases. The CDR3 runs to 16 residues. V gave up 2 bases and J gave up 1 base, with 12 bases separating them. Germline V CDR1 and CDR2: SEHNR, FQNEAQ (reference sequence). This CDR3 reads CASSLYGTGSNQPQHF. The CDR3 nucleotides are TGTGCCAGCAGCTTATATGGAACAGGCAGCAATCAGCCCCAGCATTTT.

This rearrangement joins TRBV18 to TRBJ2-5, with 12 bases aligning to TRBD2. CDR3 size: 17 residues. Germline V gene sequence: CDR1 KGHSH, CDR2 LQKENI. Trimming cost V 2 bases and J 2 bases; bases outside gene matches: 6. CDR3 in amino acids: CASSPRTTSGGQETQYF. CDR3 DNA: TGTGCCAGCTCACCAAGAACGACTAGCGGGGGTCAAGAGACCCAGTACTTC.

This chain uses TRBV5-1 with TRBJ1-1; no clear D. Germline V gene sequence: CDR1 SGHRS, CDR2 YFSETQ. V dropped 0 bases and J dropped 0 bases, with 15 bases sitting between them. The CDR3 is 17 amino acids. The CDR3 sequence is CASSLAAGNRLNTEAFF. The CDR3 coding sequence is TGCGCCAGCAGCTTGGCCGCGGGCAACCGTCTGAACACTGAAGCTTTCTTT.

The chain joins TRBV28 to TRBJ1-1; TRBD1 agrees at 10 bases. The CDR3 is 14 residues long. Germline V gene sequence: CDR1 MDHEN, CDR2 SYDVKM. With 6 bases clipped from V and 3 bases from J, the junction kept 4 bases outside the gene matches. The CDR3 reads CASRPDRGDTEAFF. CDR3 nucleotides: TGTGCCAGCAGGCCGGACAGGGGGGACACTGAAGCTTTCTTT.

The chain has TRBV9 and TRBJ2-2, with TRBD1 identical over 9 bases. Germline V gene lookup returns CDR1 SGDLS and CDR2 YYNGEE. V was pared by 0 bases and J by 4 bases, with 1 base of the junction left unmatched. The CDR3 has 15 residues. The CDR3 nucleotides are TGTGCCAGCAGCGTAGAACAGGGGGCCACCGGGGAGCTGTTTTTT. It encodes CASSVEQGATGELFF.

The chain uses TRBV19 and TRBJ1-2, with a possible D match to TRBD1 (6 bases). The V and J ends lost 6 bases and 7 bases respectively, with 15 bases between them. CDR3 length equals 13 residues. The germline gives CDR1 LNHDA, CDR2 SQIVND (reference sequence). CDR3 sequence (DNA): TGTGCCAGTAGCCAAATACAGGGTACTGGCTACACCTTC. It specifies CASSQIQGTGYTF.

In this sample, this clone turned up once. V usage is TRBV2 and J usage is TRBJ2-2, with 11 nucleotides matching TRBD2. Germline assignment: CDR1 SNHLY and CDR2 FYNNEI. Losses at the gene ends were 7 bases for V and 7 bases for J; bases not matched to a gene: 8. There are 15 residues in the CDR3. The CDR3: CASNLGLADSGELFF. CDR3 DNA: TGTGCCAGCAACTTGGGACTAGCGGACAGCGGGGAGCTGTTTTTT.

The genes are TRBV7-3 and TRBJ2-3, with 8 bases that match TRBD2. Germline values: CDR1 SGHTA, CDR2 FQGTGA. This CDR3 spans 16 amino acids. Germline trimming cut 5 bases from V and 2 bases from J; bases unmatched to any gene: 9. The CDR3 DNA reads TGTGCCAGCAGCCCGAGTTCCGGGGGGGCCACAGATACGCAGTATTTT. It is translated as CASSPSSGGATDTQYF.

This clone showed up just once. This sequence joins TRBV5-6 and TRBJ2-7; D unresolved. Trimming stripped 1 base from V and 3 bases from J, with 14 bases between. This CDR3 is built from 15 residues. Germline CDR1 reads SGHDT; CDR2 reads YYEEEE. CDR3 amino acids: CASSLKSAGGYEQYF. The CDR3 bases are TGTGCCAGCAGCTTGAAGAGTGCAGGTGGCTACGAGCAGTACTTC.

The chain joins TRBV19 to TRBJ2-3; 10 nucleotides line up with TRBD2. V shed 3 bases, J shed 2 bases, and the junction held 2 bases outside the gene matches. The CDR3 sequence is 15 residues long. Germline V gene data show CDR1 as LNHDA and CDR2 as SQIVND (reference sequence). The CDR3 bases are TGTGCCAGTAGTATCACTAGCGGGAACACAGATACGCAGTATTTT. It translates to CASSITSGNTDTQYF.

The rearrangement links TRBV6-6 to TRBJ2-5, with D perhaps matching TRBD1 (5 bases). Trimming removed 7 bases from V and 1 base from J, with 13 bases in between. Germline V lookup: CDR1 MNHNY, CDR2 SVGAGI (reference sequence). The CDR3 consists of 14 residues. CDR3 amino acids: CASTKQVAQETQYF. CDR3 DNA sequence: TGTGCCAGCACAAAACAGGTCGCCCAAGAGACCCAGTACTTC.

The chain carries TRBV28 and TRBJ2-7, with 11 positions matching TRBD2. The CDR3 runs 13 residues. CDR1 MDHEN and CDR2 SYDVKM come from the germline V gene. V trimming: 8 bases; J trimming: 2 bases; junction bases outside the gene matches: 2. The CDR3 spells CASHSGGAYEQYF. The CDR3 DNA is TGTGCCAGCCATAGCGGGGGGGCCTACGAGCAGTACTTC.